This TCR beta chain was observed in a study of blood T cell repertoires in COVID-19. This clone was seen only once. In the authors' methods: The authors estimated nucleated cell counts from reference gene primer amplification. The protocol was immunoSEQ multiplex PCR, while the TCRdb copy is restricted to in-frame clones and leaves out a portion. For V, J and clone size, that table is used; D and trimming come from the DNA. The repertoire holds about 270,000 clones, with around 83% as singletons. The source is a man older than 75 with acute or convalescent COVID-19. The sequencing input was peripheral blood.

For the CDR3, the DNA is TGTGCCACCGTTCCGAAGACACGGGATGTTGCTAACTATGGCTACACCTTC. Translating gives CATVPKTRDVANYGYTF. This rearrangement joins TRBV24-1 to TRBJ1-2; D gene unclear. Trimming pared 9 bases from V and 0 bases from J, leaving 22 bases between. The CDR3 extends over 17 amino acids. Germline V gene lookup returns CDR1 KGHDR and CDR2 SFDVKD.